These T cell receptor beta chains were read from a single sample in a study of blood T cell repertoires in COVID-19. Profiling relied on immunoSEQ multiplex PCR, and the TCRdb table lists in-frame clones only, not all of them. The sample lists roughly 100,000 clones, over 75% occurring once. Sequenced material: peripheral blood. Source of these receptors: a human donor in a cohort sampled during active or convalescent COVID-19. CDR3s include the opening cysteine and the closing phenylalanine or tryptophan. The order of the fields is clone size, V gene, J gene, D gene, CDR3 protein, CDR3 DNA. A D gene is named only where the DNA matches it firmly. A row's size may be missing; if present it is once, few, many or a size class.

-	TRBV6-5	TRBJ2-5	-	CASSRSETQYF	TGTGCCAGCAGCAGGTCGGAGACCCAGTACTTC
-	TRBV28	TRBJ1-2	-	CASRLTGTYGYTF	TGTGCCAGCAGACTAACAGGGACCTATGGCTACACCTTC
-	TRBV15	TRBJ1-2	-	CATSRDRADLLGYTF	TGTGCCACCAGCAGAGACAGGGCCGACCTACTTGGCTACACCTTC
once	TRBV5-1	TRBJ2-6	TRBD1	CASSSRTGATGANVLTF	TGCGCCAGCAGCTCAAGGACAGGGGCAACTGGGGCCAACGTCCTGACTTTC
-	TRBV3-1/TRBV3-2	TRBJ2-7	TRBD1	CASSGGGTGFHEQYF	TGTGCCAGCAGCGGAGGAGGGACAGGGTTCCACGAGCAGTACTTC
-	TRBV7-2	TRBJ1-5	TRBD1	CASSHRGQNQPQHF	TGTGCCAGCAGCCACAGGGGCCAGAATCAGCCCCAGCATTTT
-	TRBV5-1	TRBJ1-2	TRBD1	CASSLDGQGDGYTF	TGCGCCAGCAGCTTGGACGGACAGGGGGATGGCTACACCTTC
-	TRBV20-1	TRBJ2-5	-	CSASRGMETQYF	TGCAGTGCTAGTAGGGGGATGGAGACCCAGTACTTC
few	TRBV12-3/TRBV12-4	TRBJ1-6	-	CASSLDLGSPLHF	TGTGCCAGCAGTTTAGACCTAGGTTCACCCCTCCACTTT
-	TRBV7-6	TRBJ1-2	TRBD1	CASSFDPTTGAYGYTF	TGTGCCAGCAGCTTTGATCCAACGACAGGGGCCTATGGCTACACCTTC
-	TRBV7-6	TRBJ1-6	TRBD1	CASSQTGGDSPLHF	TGTGCCAGCAGCCAAACAGGGGGCGATTCACCCCTCCACTTT
-	TRBV5-4	TRBJ2-2	-	CASSRYREKGGTGELFF	TGTGCCAGCAGCCGGTATCGCGAAAAGGGAGGAACCGGGGAGCTGTTTTTT
-	TRBV29-1	TRBJ2-3	TRBD2	CSVGGTAYRTDTQYF	TGCAGCGTGGGGGGGACGGCCTACCGGACAGATACGCAGTATTTT
-	TRBV18	TRBJ1-1	-	CASSLGVLNTEAFF	TGTGCCAGCTCCTTAGGGGTTCTAAACACTGAAGCTTTCTTT
-	TRBV5-1	TRBJ1-3	-	CASSSGVPGAPGNTIYF	TGCGCCAGCAGCTCTGGGGTCCCAGGGGCACCTGGAAACACCATATATTTT
once	TRBV18	TRBJ1-5	-	CASSPDSTDQPQHF	TGTGCCAGCTCACCAGATTCGACAGATCAGCCCCAGCATTTT
once	TRBV24-1	TRBJ2-3	TRBD1	CATSRWGGQGAQDTQYF	TGTGCCACCAGCAGGTGGGGGGGACAGGGGGCGCAAGATACGCAGTATTTT
-	TRBV30	TRBJ2-3	-	CAWGKNSGTPKHTDTQYF	TGTGCCTGGGGAAAAAACTCCGGGACTCCAAAGCACACAGATACGCAGTATTTT
-	TRBV4-2	TRBJ2-5	-	CASSPGAGEVTQYF	TGTGCCAGCAGCCCGGGGGCGGGGGAGGTGACCCAGTACTTC
-	TRBV29-1	TRBJ1-1	-	CSGEPGINTEAFF	TGCAGCGGGGAACCAGGGATTAACACTGAAGCTTTCTTT
-	TRBV7-9	TRBJ2-3	-	CATHPSRTQYF	TGTGCCACCCACCCATCCCGGACGCAGTATTTT
-	TRBV19	TRBJ1-5	-	CASNQMTSGGPQHF	TGTGCCAGTAACCAAATGACCTCCGGAGGGCCCCAGCATTTT
-	TRBV7-6	TRBJ1-5	TRBD1	CASSSGQGYNQPQHF	TGTGCCAGCAGCTCCGGACAGGGATACAATCAGCCCCAGCATTTT
-	TRBV30	TRBJ2-7	TRBD1	CAWAPDRTYEQYF	TGTGCCTGGGCCCCGGACAGGACCTACGAGCAGTACTTC
-	TRBV10-3	TRBJ1-1	-	CAISEYEDTEAFF	TGTGCCATCAGTGAGTATGAGGACACTGAAGCTTTCTTT
-	TRBV5-6	TRBJ1-1	-	CASSLVKGVVNTEAFF	TGTGCCAGCAGCTTGGTTAAGGGGGTGGTAAACACTGAAGCTTTCTTT
-	TRBV21-1	TRBJ2-1	-	CASSAPGQGWGNEQFF	TGTGCCAGCAGCGCTCCTGGACAGGGGTGGGGCAATGAGCAGTTCTTC
-	TRBV5-1	TRBJ2-7	-	CASSAGPGSYEQYF	TGCGCCAGCAGCGCTGGGCCGGGATCCTACGAGCAGTACTTC
-	TRBV6-5	TRBJ2-2	-	CASSDSLALELFF	TGTGCCAGCAGTGACTCACTAGCCCTGGAGCTGTTTTTT